A single sample gave rise to the 27 T cell receptor beta chains below, sequenced in a study of regulatory dendritic cells for organ transplantation. Allogeneic regulatory or mature dendritic cells were co-cultured for less than 6 days with CFSE-labeled sorted T cells at 1:10. Here immunoSEQ multiplex PCR was the method, and the copy in TCRdb shows in-frame clones only, minus some. The sample lists over 20,000 clones; 70% to 90% were seen once. These receptors have no known antigen. Sequenced: naive CD4+ T cells from blood cultured with regulatory dendritic cells. As to subset: CD45RA+ naive T cells. The source of these receptors is a human donor in good health.

This chain connects TRBV28 to TRBJ1-2; D is undetermined. CDR1 and CDR2 from the germline V gene are MDHEN and SYDVKM. The CDR3 consists of 13 residues. V was shortened by 1 base and J by 2 bases, with 5 bases between the two germline ends. As DNA, the CDR3 is TGTGCCAGCAGTTTATCCAGGAACTATGGCTACACCTTC. It codes for CASSLSRNYGYTF.

This CDR3 is CASSAGIAGVAHEQFF. The DNA for the CDR3 is TGTGCCAGCAGCGCCGGAATAGCGGGAGTTGCCCATGAGCAGTTCTTC. The chain is built from TRBV11-3 and TRBJ2-1, with 9 bases lining up with TRBD2. Germline CDR1 and CDR2: SGHNT and YENEEA. CDR3 length: 16 amino acids. V shed 5 bases and J 8 bases; nucleotides not matched to a gene: 13.

V and J are TRBV10-3 and TRBJ2-1; D perhaps matches TRBD1 (6 bases). Germline V gives CDR1 ENHRY, CDR2 SYGVKD. Trimming stripped 11 bases from V and 8 bases from J, with 25 bases between. The CDR3 length is 15 residues. The CDR3 reads CAARRDTERRYEQFF. DNA for the CDR3: TGTGCCGCCAGACGGGACACTGAACGACGCTATGAGCAGTTCTTC.

The gene calls are TRBV7-9 and TRBJ1-2, with D perhaps TRBD1 (5 bases). Germline V CDR1 and CDR2: SEHNR, FQNEAQ (reference sequence). There are 12 residues in the CDR3. V was cut by 1 base and J by 10 bases, with 10 bases left in between. CDR3 protein: CASSLVSGSYTF. DNA of the CDR3: TGTGCCAGCAGCTTAGTCTCAGGGTCCTACACCTTC. The entire variable domain, with the rest obtained from reference TRBV7-9 and TRBJ1-2, is as follows: DTGVSQNPRHKITKRGQNVTFRCDPISEHNRLYWYRQTLGQGPEFLTYFQNEAQLEKSRLLSDRFSAERPKGSFSTLEIQRTEQGDSAMYLCASSLVSGSYTFGSGTRLTVV.

The CDR3 nucleotides read TGTGCCAGCAGCTTATCCTACCAGACGGCGATAAACACTGAAGCTTTCTTT. This sequence encodes CASSLSYQTAINTEAFF. The chain recombines TRBV5-4 with TRBJ1-1; D is ambiguous. CDR1 and CDR2 from the germline V gene are SGHNT and YYREEE (reference sequence). V was cut by 2 bases and J by 2 bases, with 19 bases left in between. The CDR3 runs to 17 residues. Variable domain in full (rest from reference TRBV5-4 and TRBJ1-1): ETGVTQSPTHLIKTRGQQVTLRCSSQSGHNTVSWYQQALGQGPQFIFQYYREEENGRGNFPPRFSGLQFPNYSSELNVNALELDDSALYLCASSLSYQTAINTEAFFGQGTRLTVV.

This chain links TRBV29-1 with TRBJ2-2; 8 bases align to TRBD2. V shed 8 bases and J 0 bases; nucleotides not matched to a gene: 11. Germline assignment: CDR1 SQVTM and CDR2 ANQGSEA. The CDR3 runs to 16 residues. In nucleotides, the CDR3 is TGCAGCTGTCGCGGGGGGCCTGAAACGAACACCGGGGAGCTGTTTTTT. This codes for CSCRGGPETNTGELFF.

This clone has more than one count but fewer than ten. The V call is TRBV25-1, the J call TRBJ2-7; D gene unclear. There are 14 residues in the CDR3. Germline V CDR1 and CDR2: MGHDK, SYGVNS. The V and J ends lost 2 bases and 0 bases respectively, with 8 bases between them. The chain's CDR3 is CASSEQVNSYEQYF. The CDR3 region has the DNA TGTGCCAGCAGTGAACAGGTAAACTCCTACGAGCAGTACTTC.

The chain recombines TRBV18 with TRBJ2-7; D unresolved. Germline V gene sequence: CDR1 KGHSH, CDR2 LQKENI. There are 13 residues in the CDR3. V lost 2 bases, J lost 2 bases, and 7 bases lay in between. The CDR3, as DNA: TGTGCCAGCTCACCAACGGGCCCCTACGAGCAGTACTTC. Residues: CASSPTGPYEQYF.

This chain links TRBV28 with TRBJ2-1, with 11 positions matching TRBD2. The CDR3 runs to 14 residues. V was clipped by 6 bases and J by 8 bases; unmatched bases: 6. Germline values: CDR1 MDHEN, CDR2 SYDVKM. Here the CDR3 reads CASRLAGGPHEQFF. CDR3 in DNA: TGTGCCAGCAGGTTAGCGGGAGGGCCCCATGAGCAGTTCTTC.

The chain uses TRBV19 and TRBJ2-1; 12 positions agree with TRBD2. Germline V CDR1 and CDR2: LNHDA, SQIVND (reference sequence). V shed 5 bases and J 1 base; nucleotides not matched to a gene: 3. The CDR3 covers 16 residues. Written as DNA, the CDR3 is TGTGCCAGTAGTCTTCTAGCGGGAGGGTCCTACAATGAGCAGTTCTTC. Protein sequence: CASSLLAGGSYNEQFF.

The chain links TRBV7-6 to TRBJ2-1; D is perhaps TRBD2 (5 bases). Trimming stripped 0 bases from V and 8 bases from J, with 20 bases between. Germline CDR1 reads SGHVS; CDR2 reads FNYEAQ. The CDR3 has 17 amino acids. The CDR3 spells CASSLALTRMGVYEQFF. CDR3 sequence (DNA): TGTGCCAGCAGCTTAGCGTTAACTAGGATGGGTGTGTATGAGCAGTTCTTC.

The chain links TRBV13 to TRBJ2-7; no definite D call. Germline lookup yields CDR1 PRHDT and CDR2 FYEKMQ (reference sequence). There are 15 residues in the CDR3. The V and J ends lost 5 bases and 1 base respectively, with 15 bases between them. The CDR3, as DNA: TGTGCCAGCAGCCCTCCTAACGACCCATCCTACGAGCAGTACTTC. Amino acid sequence: CASSPPNDPSYEQYF.

This chain uses TRBV19 with TRBJ2-1; TRBD1 is a possible D gene (6 bases). In germline, CDR1 is LNHDA, CDR2 SQIVND (reference sequence). This CDR3 has 14 residues. Trimming removed 4 bases at V and 6 bases at J, with 13 bases between. CDR3: CASSNQQGPNEQFF. In DNA form, the CDR3 reads TGTGCCAGTAGTAATCAGCAGGGGCCCAATGAGCAGTTCTTC. Combining the CDR3 with reference TRBV19 and TRBJ2-1 gives the whole variable domain DGGITQSPKYLFRKEGQNVTLSCEQNLNHDAMYWYRQDPGQGLRLIYYSQIVNDFQKGDIAEGYSVSREKKESFPLTVTSAQKNPTAFYLCASSNQQGPNEQFFGPGTRLTVL.

The rearrangement links TRBV12-5 to TRBJ1-4; D might be TRBD1 (6 bases). Between the trimmed V and J ends, which lost 6 bases and 10 bases, there was a span of 21 bases. CDR3 length equals 15 residues. Germline-derived CDR1 and CDR2 are LGHNT and FRNRAP. Here the CDR3 DNA reads TGTGCTAGTGGCCCACAGGGACGGCAGCGAGGAAAACTGTTTTTT. This codes for CASGPQGRQRGKLFF.

V is TRBV6-1 and J is TRBJ2-2; D is unclear. Trimming took off 7 bases at V and 4 bases at J, with 16 bases between the two ends. Per germline, CDR1 MNHNS and CDR2 SASEGT. There are 15 residues in the CDR3. This CDR3 reads CASKDTPKPTGELFF. The CDR3 nucleotides read TGTGCCAGCAAAGACACCCCGAAACCCACCGGGGAGCTGTTTTTT.

The V call is TRBV30, the J call TRBJ1-5; D is uncertain. Germline lookup yields CDR1 GTSNPN and CDR2 SVGIG (reference sequence). V lost 2 bases and J lost 4, with 15 bases in between. CDR3 size: 15 residues. CDR3 bases: TGTGCCTGGAGTCAAAAGGGAGGCAGGAATCAGCCCCAGCATTTT. Protein: CAWSQKGGRNQPQHF.

This chain connects TRBV6-5 to TRBJ1-5, with 7 bases aligning to TRBD1. The CDR3 totals 13 residues. Germline V CDR1 and CDR2: MNHEY, SVGAGI. With 5 bases clipped from V and 7 bases from J, the junction kept 5 bases outside the gene matches. CDR3 loop: CASSGEQGQPQHF. As DNA, the CDR3 is TGTGCCAGCAGTGGGGAACAGGGGCAGCCCCAGCATTTT.

V is TRBV7-9 and J is TRBJ2-7; 11 bases fit TRBD2. The CDR3 runs to 15 residues. V trimming: 5 bases; J trimming: 9 bases; junction bases outside the gene matches: 12. The germline V gene encodes CDR1 SEHNR and CDR2 FQNEAQ (reference sequence). The CDR3: CASSLVLAGEVGQYF. For the CDR3, the DNA is TGTGCCAGCAGCCTGGTACTAGCGGGAGAAGTTGGGCAGTACTTC.

The chain has TRBV19 and TRBJ1-5; no reliable D call. Germline V gene data show CDR1 as LNHDA and CDR2 as SQIVND (reference sequence). Trimming took 10 bases from V and 4 from J, leaving 17 bases between them. The CDR3 sequence is 14 residues long. The CDR3, as DNA: TGTGCCACCACCCCGACCCGGGTTAATCAGCCCCAGCATTTT. Protein: CATTPTRVNQPQHF. Looking up the rest from reference TRBV19 and TRBJ1-5 gives the full variable domain: DGGITQSPKYLFRKEGQNVTLSCEQNLNHDAMYWYRQDPGQGLRLIYYSQIVNDFQKGDIAEGYSVSREKKESFPLTVTSAQKNPTAFYLCATTPTRVNQPQHFGDGTRLSIL.

The rearrangement uses TRBV7-3 and TRBJ2-7; maybe TRBD2 (5 bases). The germline CDR1 and CDR2 sequences are SGHTA and FQGTGA. V was cut by 4 bases and J by 5 bases, with 21 bases left in between. This CDR3 is built from 16 residues. The CDR3 DNA reads as TGTGCCAGCAGCTATCAACCGGGATCGGCCATCCACGAGCAGTACTTC. Residues: CASSYQPGSAIHEQYF.

The chain couples TRBV18 to TRBJ2-1, with D possibly matching TRBD2 (6 bases). The CDR3 length is 19 residues. Germline-derived CDR1 and CDR2 are KGHSH and LQKENI. The V end lost 0 bases, the J end lost 0 bases, and 18 bases lay between the germline ends. The CDR3 nucleotides are TGTGCCAGCTCACCACCCGGTCCGCCGGGACTCTTCTCCTACAATGAGCAGTTCTTC. This sequence encodes CASSPPGPPGLFSYNEQFF.

The V and J genes are TRBV6-6 and TRBJ2-7; 11 nucleotides align to TRBD2. CDR1 is MNHNY and CDR2 is SVGAGI in the germline V gene (reference sequence). V lost 8 bases, J lost 2 bases, and 2 bases stayed unmatched. The CDR3 contains 13 residues. The CDR3 spells CASVAGGPYEQYF. CDR3 sequence (DNA): TGTGCCAGCGTAGCGGGAGGGCCCTACGAGCAGTACTTC.

The chain recombines TRBV7-3 with TRBJ2-5, with TRBD2 matching 8 bases. Germline V gene data show CDR1 as SGHTA and CDR2 as FQGTGA. This CDR3 comprises 16 residues. Trimming cost V 4 bases and J 5 bases; bases outside gene matches: 12. CDR3 residues: CASSSRSAGGRETQYF. The CDR3 bases are TGTGCCAGCAGCTCCCGTTCGGCGGGAGGTAGGGAGACCCAGTACTTC.

This sequence joins TRBV7-8 and TRBJ2-1; no reliable D call. The germline CDR1 and CDR2 sequences are SGHVS and FQNEAQ. The CDR3 is made up of 15 amino acids. V lost 2 bases, J lost 4 bases, and 12 bases lay in between. The CDR3 region has the DNA TGTGCCAGCAGCTTACTTCCCCTACAGTACAATGAGCAGTTCTTC. Translated, it gives CASSLLPLQYNEQFF.

This clone occurred a few times. This rearrangement joins TRBV14 to TRBJ1-1, with D possibly matching TRBD1 (6 bases). The CDR3 sequence is 14 residues long. Trimming took off 0 bases at V and 10 bases at J, with 15 bases between the two ends. Germline V gene data show CDR1 as SGHDN and CDR2 as FVKESK. CDR3 sequence (DNA): TGTGCCAGCAGCCAAGACTCCGTGGGGGCCGGAGCTTTCTTT. Its protein product is CASSQDSVGAGAFF.

Relative to its sample, this clone is medium-sized. The chain is built from TRBV7-2 and TRBJ1-5; D might be TRBD1 (5 bases). Germline V gene data show CDR1 as SGHTA and CDR2 as FQGNSA. The CDR3 is 14 amino acids. Trimming removed 1 base at V and 9 bases at J, with 13 bases between. DNA for the CDR3: TGTGCCAGCAGCTTAGGGGCAGGGCGCTCGCCCCAGCATTTT. Translated, it gives CASSLGAGRSPQHF.

V and J are TRBV4-1 and TRBJ2-1, with 7 bases lining up with TRBD1. The length of the CDR3 is 15 residues. Germline V gene lookup returns CDR1 MGHRA and CDR2 YSYEKL. Unmatched junction bases numbered 7, after V lost 4 bases and J lost 4 bases. CDR3 region: CASSRAGQEYNEQFF. CDR3 coding DNA: TGCGCCAGCAGCCGTGCAGGACAGGAATACAATGAGCAGTTCTTC.